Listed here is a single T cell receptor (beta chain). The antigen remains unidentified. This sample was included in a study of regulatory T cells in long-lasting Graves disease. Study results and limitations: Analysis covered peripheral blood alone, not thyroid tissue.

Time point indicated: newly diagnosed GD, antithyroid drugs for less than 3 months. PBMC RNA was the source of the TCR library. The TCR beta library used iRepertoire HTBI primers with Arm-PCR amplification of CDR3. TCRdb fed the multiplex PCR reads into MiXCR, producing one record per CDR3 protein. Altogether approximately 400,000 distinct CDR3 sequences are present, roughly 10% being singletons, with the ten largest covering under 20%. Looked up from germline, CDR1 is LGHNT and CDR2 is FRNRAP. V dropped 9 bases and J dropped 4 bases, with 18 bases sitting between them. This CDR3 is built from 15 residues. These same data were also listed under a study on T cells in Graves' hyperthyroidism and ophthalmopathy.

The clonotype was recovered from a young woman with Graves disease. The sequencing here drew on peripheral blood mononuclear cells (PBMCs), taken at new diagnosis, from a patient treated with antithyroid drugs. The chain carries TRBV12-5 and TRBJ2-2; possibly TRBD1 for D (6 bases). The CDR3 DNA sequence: TGTGCTAGCCATGCTCCCGGGACACCCACCGGGGAGCTGTTTTTT. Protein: CASHAPGTPTGELFF.